This TCR beta chain was recovered during a study of blood T cell repertoires in COVID-19. The CDR3 runs to 16 residues. Trimming removed 0 bases from V and 0 bases from J, with 10 bases in between. CDR1 SGHKS and CDR2 YYEKEE come from the germline V gene (reference sequence). Authors' analysis steps: Using reference gene primer amplification, nucleated cell counts were estimated. Data came from immunoSEQ multiplex PCR; TCRdb stores just in-frame clones and leaves some out. V, J and clone size are taken as reported in that table, and D and trimming were inferred from the DNA itself. The sample carries about 180,000 clones, 88% recorded once.

The chain has TRBV5-5 and TRBJ1-5; D is ambiguous. This TCR derives from a woman under 30 who had recovered from COVID-19. Sample: PBMCs or T cells enriched from blood (not recorded which). CDR3 nucleotide sequence: TGTGCCAGCAGCTTGGCGGGAGACTATAGCAATCAGCCCCAGCATTTT. Translated, it gives CASSLAGDYSNQPQHF.